This entry lists 16 T cell receptor beta chains sequenced from one sample in a study of regulatory T cells in long-lasting Graves disease. This sample's time point: newly diagnosed GD, antithyroid drugs for less than 3 months. Preparation of the TCR library used RNA extracted from PBMCs. Construction of the TCR beta libraries employed iRepertoire HTBI primers in conjunction with Arm-PCR of CDR3 regions. TCRdb used MiXCR to reprocess the multiplex PCR reads, holding one entry per CDR3 protein. Here the sample spans almost 450,000 distinct CDR3 sequences, roughly 17% being singletons. These data were also reused for a study on T cells in Graves' hyperthyroidism and ophthalmopathy.

Sequences were derived from peripheral blood mononuclear cells (PBMCs), sampled at new diagnosis, from a patient treated with antithyroid drugs. The source of these receptors is a woman aged 30 to 39 with Graves disease.

In its sample, this clonotype was seen many times. V usage is TRBV5-1 and J usage is TRBJ1-1, with D perhaps matching TRBD1 (5 bases). This CDR3 is built from 14 residues. V lost 2 bases and J 1 base, leaving 9 bases between the germline ends. CDR1 SGHRS and CDR2 YFSETQ come from the germline V gene. Written as DNA, the CDR3 is TGCGCCAGCAGCTTTCAGACAGCGAACACTGAAGCTTTCTTT. Translating gives CASSFQTANTEAFF.

In the case of this clonotype: With a much larger clone just one base away, this may be a read error. The V call is TRBV6-2 or TRBV6-3, the J call TRBJ2-5, with 11 positions matching TRBD1. The J call may be wrong; the DNA end is better matched by TRBJ2-1. There are 14 residues in the CDR3. The germline CDR1 and CDR2 sequences are MNHEY and SVGEGT. This CDR3 is CASTRTGGVYEQFF. In nucleotides, the CDR3 is TGTGCCAGCACCCGGACAGGGGGCGTGTACGAGCAGTTCTTC.

This clonotype was seen ten or more times. In nucleotides, the CDR3 is TGTGCCAGCAGCCCCGGGACAGGGGACGCCTACGAGCAGTACTTC. Translation: CASSPGTGDAYEQYF. The chain combines TRBV7-6 with TRBJ2-7, with 10 bases that match TRBD1. This CDR3 comprises 15 residues. With V trimmed by 5 bases and J by 2 bases, 6 bases remained unmatched. Germline CDR1 SGHVS, CDR2 FNYEAQ.

This clonotype was seen many times. The chain has TRBV12-3 or TRBV12-4 and TRBJ2-7; D is uncertain. CDR3 length: 12 amino acids. Trimming pared 3 bases from V and 6 bases from J, leaving 9 bases between. In DNA, the CDR3 is TGTGCCAGCAGTTTCCGACACACCGAGCAGTACTTC. It specifies CASSFRHTEQYF.

This clonotype was recorded at least ten times. This chain joins TRBV5-1 and TRBJ2-7; possibly TRBD1 for D (6 bases). The CDR3 is made up of 15 amino acids. The V end was cut by 2 bases, the J end by 0 bases, with 12 bases between. Germline CDR1 is SGHRS and CDR2 is YFSETQ. Written as DNA, the CDR3 is TGCGCCAGCAGCTTCAGACCGGACAGCTCCTACGAGCAGTACTTC. Its translation: CASSFRPDSSYEQYF. Using reference TRBV5-1 and TRBJ2-7 for the parts outside the CDR3, the full variable domain is KAGVTQTPRYLIKTRGQQVTLSCSPISGHRSVSWYQQTPGQGLQFLFEYFSETQRNKGNFPGRFSGRQFSNSRSEMNVSTLELGDSALYLCASSFRPDSSYEQYFGPGTRLTVT.

This clonotype was seen a few times. This chain joins TRBV3-1 and TRBJ2-2, with 7 bases identical to TRBD2. The CDR3 has 16 amino acids. V lost 6 bases and J lost 6; bases outside the gene matches: 13. The germline CDR1 and CDR2 sequences are LGHDT and YNNKEL (reference sequence). The CDR3 nucleotides read TGTGCCAGCAGTCATCGAATCAGCGGGGAGGCCGGGGAGCTGTTTTTT. This sequence encodes CASSHRISGEAGELFF. Full variable domain (missing parts from reference TRBV3-1 and TRBJ2-2): DTAVSQTPKYLVTQMGNDKSIKCEQNLGHDTMYWYKQDSKKFLKIMFSYNNKELIINETVPNRFSPKSPDKAHLNLHINSLELGDSAVYFCASSHRISGEAGELFFGEGSRLTVL.

This clonotype showed up just a few times. V and J are TRBV24-1 and TRBJ2-2; D unclear. Germline V gene data show CDR1 as KGHDR and CDR2 as SFDVKD. This CDR3 is 13 amino acids long. V was clipped by 9 bases and J by 8 bases, with 15 bases between them. The CDR3 DNA sequence: TGTGCCACCGGGAAGGGATGGGAAGGGGAGCTGTTTTTT. It translates to CATGKGWEGELFF.

This clonotype was seen ten or more times. J is TRBJ1-3 and V is TRBV11-2; 10 nucleotides match TRBD1. The CDR3 is 16 amino acids. CDR1 SGHAT and CDR2 FQNNGV come from the germline V gene. With V trimmed by 5 bases and J by 4 bases, 8 bases remained unmatched. CDR3 coding DNA: TGTGCCAGCAGCCCCCGACAGGGGGCGCACGGAAACACCATATATTTT. Its protein is CASSPRQGAHGNTIYF.

Ten or more counts support this clonotype. The V gene is TRBV7-2, the J gene TRBJ2-7, with D hard to call. V was clipped by 7 bases and J by 2 bases, with 15 bases between them. The CDR3 extends over 14 amino acids. CDR1 and CDR2 from the germline V gene are SGHTA and FQGNSA. CDR3 sequence: CASTPAPQTYEQYF. CDR3 DNA: TGTGCCAGCACCCCCGCTCCCCAGACCTACGAGCAGTACTTC.

This clonotype was seen just once. This chain connects TRBV9 to TRBJ2-2; D not certain. The CDR3 is 15 residues long. Germline V gene lookup returns CDR1 SGDLS and CDR2 YYNGEE. The ends were cut back, 0 bases at V and 0 bases at J, with 6 bases in the middle. DNA of the CDR3: TGTGCCAGCAGCGTAGGGCTAGCGAACACCGGGGAGCTGTTTTTT. Residues: CASSVGLANTGELFF.

The rearrangement joins TRBV6-1 to TRBJ2-2; D remains ambiguous. Trimming left V 5 bases short and J 1 base short, with 17 bases between. The CDR3 spans 17 residues. The germline V gene has CDR1 MNHNS and CDR2 SASEGT. As DNA, the CDR3 is TGTGCCAGCAGTTACCTCGGACCCGGCTTGAACACCGGGGAGCTGTTTTTT. This gives the protein CASSYLGPGLNTGELFF.

This clonotype was detected a few times. The chain combines TRBV12-5 with TRBJ2-3, with D perhaps TRBD2 (5 bases). Germline V gene data show CDR1 as LGHNT and CDR2 as FRNRAP. The V and J ends lost 8 bases and 0 bases respectively, with 21 bases between them. This CDR3 region has 17 residues. Here the CDR3 reads CASRLSGRSLSTDTQYF. In nucleotides, the CDR3 is TGTGCTAGTCGGCTATCGGGGAGATCGCTTAGCACAGATACGCAGTATTTT.

In the case of this clonotype: This may come from a read error, since a much larger clone is one base off. This chain joins TRBV12-3 or TRBV12-4 and TRBJ1-5; no reliable D call. CDR3 length: 12 amino acids. The CDR3 DNA sequence: TGTGCCAGCAGTTTTTTCAACCAGCTCCAGCATTTT. Translating gives CASSFFNQLQHF.

Comment on this clonotype: Just one base apart from a much larger clone, this may be a read error. V is TRBV10-3 and J is TRBJ2-7; the match to TRBD2 covers 10 bases. Germline CDR1 ENHRY, CDR2 SYGVKD. V lost 10 bases, J lost 6 bases, and 9 bases stayed unmatched. The CDR3 totals 13 residues. The CDR3 DNA sequence: TGTGCCACTTTACTAGCGGGGCCCTGCGAGCAGTACTTC. Its translation is CATLLAGPCEQYF.

This clonotype has ten or more counts. The gene calls are TRBV7-2 and TRBJ2-2, with 12 bases fitting TRBD1. V shed 1 base, J shed 6 bases, and the junction held 21 bases outside the gene matches. The CDR3 covers 22 residues. CDR1 is SGHTA and CDR2 is FQGNSA in the germline V gene. CDR3 bases: TGTGCCAGCAGCTTAGGGCCGGGACAGGGGGCGAGCGGGCCGAGTTTGCCCGGGGAGCTGTTTTTT. Its protein is CASSLGPGQGASGPSLPGELFF.

A few counts support this clonotype. V and J are TRBV5-1 and TRBJ2-1; 11 bases are shared with TRBD2. In germline, CDR1 is SGHRS, CDR2 YFSETQ. The CDR3 extends over 16 amino acids. J lost 4 bases, V lost 4 bases, and 7 bases had no gene match. DNA of the CDR3: TGCGCCAGCAGCCAAGCGACTAGCGGGAAGTACAATGAGCAGTTCTTC. Protein product: CASSQATSGKYNEQFF.